This T cell receptor (beta chain) stems from a study of T cells in Graves' hyperthyroidism and ophthalmopathy. Whole-study context: Peripheral blood samples were taken at initial diagnosis, prior to any treatment.

The source material, RNA transcripts, was used to amplify TCR beta CDR3 regions. The primer set for the first-round RT-PCR of the TCR CDR3 was HTBI. TCRdb re-called the multiplex PCR reads through MiXCR, storing one row per CDR3 protein. The table shows some 550,000 distinct CDR3 sequences, with more than 20% occurring only once. This clonotype was seen at least ten times. In patients aged 18 to 65, hyperthyroidism was newly diagnosed, with duration under 2 months. Orbital computed tomography, thyroid ultrasound, serum thyroxine and TRAb, and clinical symptoms together informed the diagnoses. The V end was cut by 7 bases, the J end by 3 bases, with 13 bases between. The CDR3 totals 14 residues. The germline V gene encodes CDR1 MNHNS and CDR2 SASEGT.

The sequence came from a young man with Graves' hyperthyroidism. The chain links TRBV6-1 to TRBJ1-5; D uncertain. The sample was blood. The CDR3 DNA sequence: TGTGCCAGCAAAGACGGGCCAAACAATCAGCCCCAGCATTTT. Amino acid sequence: CASKDGPNNQPQHF.